Given below is one T cell receptor (beta chain) in context. Its target is not known. Naivety among CD8 cells was defined by CD45RO negativity and positive CCR7 selection, thereby excluding terminally differentiated effector memory CD45RA+ cells. This specimen belongs to a study of shared clonotypes between healthy human individuals. The overall study: CD4 naive and CD4 memory each took three plates per donor, while CD8 naive took two and CD8 memory one.

Germline V gene sequence: CDR1 LGHNT, CDR2 FRNRAP. V lost 3 bases, J lost 4 bases, and 7 bases lay in between. The CDR3 consists of 13 residues. General study findings and limits: Approximately 4.6% of naive CD4 clonotypes were shared across a few donors. For sorted subsets, rarefaction showed incomplete sequencing despite large depth.

Data came from immunoSEQ multiplex PCR; TCRdb stores just in-frame clones and leaves some out. This table has about 2,100,000 clones, 90% to 95% appearing once. Source material: naive CD8+ T cells from PBMCs. The receptor was derived from a young man in good health. Some clones in this sample may be carry-over from other donors' samples. This chain joins TRBV12-5 and TRBJ2-1; D is uncertain. The CDR3 coding sequence is TGTGCTAGTGGTTTTGGGGATTACAATGAGCAGTTCTTC. Residues: CASGFGDYNEQFF.